The 8 T cell receptor beta chains reported below all come from one sample, sequenced in a study of blood T cell repertoires in COVID-19. Sequencing used immunoSEQ multiplex PCR; TCRdb keeps in-frame clones, though not all of them. The table shows 90,000 to 120,000 clones, with approximately 86% occurring only once. Sequencing was performed on peripheral blood. These receptors originate from a woman aged 60-70 years with acute or convalescent COVID-19.

The count of this clone is one. The chain joins TRBV5-1 to TRBJ1-1; 8 bases are shared with TRBD1. Germline lookup yields CDR1 SGHRS and CDR2 YFSETQ. The CDR3 loop spans 17 amino acids. V shed 0 bases and J 3 bases; nucleotides not matched to a gene: 10. The CDR3 sequence: CASSLAGQGAGYTEAFF. The CDR3 DNA sequence: TGCGCCAGCAGCTTGGCCGGGCAGGGGGCTGGATACACTGAAGCTTTCTTT.

The gene calls are TRBV5-1 and TRBJ2-3; 10 bases line up with TRBD2. From germline, CDR1 is SGHRS and CDR2 YFSETQ. The V gene end was trimmed by 0 bases and the J gene end by 6 bases; junction bases not matched to a gene: 4. This CDR3 is built from 15 residues. CDR3 amino acids: CASSLVAGGLDTQYF. The CDR3 DNA follows: TGCGCCAGCAGCTTGGTAGCGGGAGGACTCGATACGCAGTATTTT.

V and J are TRBV5-1 and TRBJ2-3; a possible D gene is TRBD1 (6 bases). The CDR3 is made up of 14 amino acids. The V end was cut by 1 base, the J end by 6 bases, with 12 bases between. The germline gives CDR1 SGHRS, CDR2 YFSETQ. CDR3 region: CASSLSQGKDTQYF. CDR3 DNA sequence: TGCGCCAGCAGCTTGAGCCAGGGGAAGGATACGCAGTATTTT.

This clone was found once. The chain links TRBV25-1 to TRBJ1-2, with 8 bases lining up with TRBD1. The CDR3 extends over 15 amino acids. With 4 bases clipped from V and 8 bases from J, the junction kept 12 bases outside the gene matches. CDR1 and CDR2 (germline): MGHDK, SYGVNS. CDR3 nucleotides: TGTGCCAGCAGTGGACATGACAGGGGAAGAAGAGGCTACACCTTC. Its translation: CASSGHDRGRRGYTF.

This CDR3 reads CASRVDRGRGEKLFF. CDR3 nucleotide sequence: TGTGCCAGCAGGGTCGACAGGGGGCGCGGGGAAAAACTGTTTTTT. The gene calls are TRBV6-5 and TRBJ1-4, with 10 bases that match TRBD1. The germline gives CDR1 MNHEY, CDR2 SVGAGI. This CDR3 comprises 15 residues. Trimming took 6 bases from V and 8 from J; bases not matched to a gene: 9.

The J gene is TRBJ2-7, the V gene TRBV2; D might be TRBD1 (5 bases). V lost 4 bases and J lost 7, with 11 bases in between. Germline CDR1 is SNHLY and CDR2 is FYNNEI. The CDR3 contains 12 residues. DNA of the CDR3: TGTGCCAGCAGTGTGTCGCAGGGTGAGCAGTACTTC. Protein product: CASSVSQGEQYF.

This chain joins TRBV15 and TRBJ1-3; the D is unclear. CDR1 is LNHNV and CDR2 is YYDKDF in the germline V gene (reference sequence). The CDR3 runs to 13 residues. Trimming took off 8 bases at V and 4 bases at J, with 12 bases between the two ends. CDR3: CATETDAGNTIYF. CDR3 nucleotide sequence: TGTGCCACCGAGACTGACGCCGGAAACACCATATATTTT. Complete variable domain (other parts from reference TRBV15 and TRBJ1-3): DAMVIQNPRYQVTQFGKPVTLSCSQTLNHNVMYWYQQKSSQAPKLLFHYYDKDFNNEADTPDNFQSRRPNTSFCFLDIRSPGLGDTAMYLCATETDAGNTIYFGEGSWLTVV.

The table lists this clone with a count of one. This chain links TRBV5-1 with TRBJ2-1, with 7 bases lining up with TRBD2. V was pared by 7 bases and J by 2 bases, with 9 bases of the junction left unmatched. CDR1 and CDR2 (germline): SGHRS, YFSETQ. The CDR3 is made up of 15 amino acids. In DNA form, the CDR3 reads TGCGCCAGCGCGCCTTCCGGGACTACCTACAATGAGCAGTTCTTC. This sequence encodes CASAPSGTTYNEQFF.